This T cell receptor beta chain appears in the sequencing data of a study of beta chain features in type 1 diabetes. Findings of the study overall: Type 1 diabetes patients had moderately but significantly shorter TCRB CDR3s in all four CD4+ subsets.

This clone was found a few times. Antigen: not known. There are 15 residues in the CDR3. CDR1 is SGHTA and CDR2 is FQGNSA in the germline V gene. J gave up 6 bases and V 3 bases, and 3 bases lay outside the gene matches. The whole isolated RNA underwent reverse transcription, so sequencing captured expressed TCRB transcripts. Assay: immunoSEQ multiplex PCR; the TCRdb copy retains only in-frame clones and omits some. Of almost 350,000 clones in the sample, over 7% were seen once. The receptor comes from a man aged 25-45 years with type 1 diabetes. Sequenced input: central memory CD4+ T cells from blood. This chain connects TRBV7-2 to TRBJ1-6; 9 bases match TRBD1. CDR3 nucleotides: TGTGCCAGCAGCTTGTCGGGACAGGGTAATTCACCCCTCCACTTT. Amino acid sequence: CASSLSGQGNSPLHF. Variable domain in full (rest from reference TRBV7-2 and TRBJ1-6): GAGVSQSPSNKVTEKGKDVELRCDPISGHTALYWYRQSLGQGLEFLIYFQGNSAPDKSGLPSDRFSAERTGGSVSTLTIQRTQQEDSAVYLCASSLSGQGNSPLHFGNGTRLTVT.